Listed here are 20 T cell receptor beta chains from one sample, sequenced in a study of vaccination and CD4 T cells after COVID-19. Treatment indicated: approximately 9-day PBMC culture with coronavirus spike peptide pools or control peptides (ViraFEST assay). The antigens these receptors bind are not known. Cultured CD4+ T cells had their DNA profiled by the Oncomine TCR Beta short-read assay. Using its own MiXCR run on the PCR reads, TCRdb lists one record per CDR3 protein. The data hold 10,000 to 15,000 distinct CDR3 sequences, with roughly three fifths observed a single time. The material sequenced was CD4+ T cells from blood, cultured in vitro. Receptors originate from a human donor who had recovered from COVID-19.

This clonotype was counted between two and nine times. The chain carries TRBV4-1 and TRBJ2-1, with D maybe TRBD1 (5 bases). The germline V and J ends were trimmed by 0 bases and 9 bases, with 9 bases remaining between them. Germline CDR1 is MGHRA and CDR2 is YSYEKL. CDR3 length equals 13 residues. CDR3 residues: CASSQDQGFEQFF. DNA of the CDR3: TGCGCCAGCAGCCAAGATCAGGGATTTGAGCAGTTCTTC.

The genes are TRBV19 and TRBJ1-5; D might be TRBD1 (5 bases). In germline, CDR1 is LNHDA, CDR2 SQIVND (reference sequence). CDR3 length: 20 amino acids. V was trimmed by 2 bases and J by 0 bases, leaving 23 bases between them. The CDR3 spells CASSIRIGAVASYSNQPQHF. The CDR3 nucleotides are TGTGCCAGTAGTATAAGAATTGGGGCTGTCGCTTCGTATAGCAATCAGCCCCAGCATTTT.

The chain combines TRBV28 with TRBJ2-5, with a weak D call TRBD1 (6 bases). Between the trimmed V and J ends, which lost 6 bases and 7 bases, there was a span of 24 bases. Germline values: CDR1 MDHEN, CDR2 SYDVKM. The CDR3 loop spans 16 amino acids. The CDR3: CASSRKRNRAAGTQYF. The CDR3 DNA reads TGTGCCAGCAGCCGAAAGAGAAACAGGGCCGCTGGGACCCAGTACTTC.

The rearrangement uses TRBV6-1 and TRBJ2-5, with 10 bases fitting TRBD1. Per the germline V gene, CDR1 is MNHNS and CDR2 is SASEGT. This CDR3 contains 13 residues. V lost 7 bases and J lost 5; bases outside the gene matches: 4. The CDR3 nucleotides read TGTGCCAGCACAGGGACAGGGGTTGAGACCCAGTACTTC. It yields the protein CASTGTGVETQYF.

V usage is TRBV18 and J usage is TRBJ1-5; no reliable D call. CDR3 length: 21 residues. V was cut by 2 bases and J by 0 bases, with 26 bases left in between. Per the germline V gene, CDR1 is KGHSH and CDR2 is LQKENI. The CDR3, as DNA: TGTGCCAGCTCACCAAGGGTCTTGTTGGGCCGATATGACAATAGCAATCAGCCCCAGCATTTT. Protein: CASSPRVLLGRYDNSNQPQHF.

This clonotype was observed a handful of times. This rearrangement joins TRBV27 to TRBJ1-2, with 8 nucleotides matching TRBD1. V lost 6 bases and J lost 8; bases outside the gene matches: 11. The CDR3 extends over 14 amino acids. Germline CDR1 is MNHEY and CDR2 is SMNVEV (reference sequence). The CDR3 spells CASRRGQAYEGYTF. CDR3 bases: TGTGCCAGCAGAAGGGGACAGGCCTACGAGGGCTACACCTTC.

V gene TRBV5-1 combines with J gene TRBJ2-3, with a possible D match to TRBD1 (6 bases). V was clipped by 4 bases and J by 3 bases, with 18 bases between them. The germline CDR1 and CDR2 sequences are SGHRS and YFSETQ. The length of the CDR3 is 16 residues. In DNA form, the CDR3 reads TGCGCCAGCAGCCGCGACAGGTGGCAAAGTACAGATACGCAGTATTTT. It translates to CASSRDRWQSTDTQYF.

This sequence joins TRBV12-3 or TRBV12-4 and TRBJ2-7, with D perhaps TRBD1 (6 bases). This CDR3 is built from 14 residues. Trimming cost V 6 bases and J 2 bases, with 14 bases left between them. CDR3 protein: CASRTTGNPYEQYF. Here the CDR3 DNA reads TGTGCCAGCAGAACTACAGGGAATCCCTACGAGCAGTACTTC.

The V gene is TRBV25-1, the J gene TRBJ2-5; possible D gene TRBD2, 6 bases. Trimming stripped 0 bases from V and 7 bases from J, with 12 bases between. Per the germline V gene, CDR1 is MGHDK and CDR2 is SYGVNS. CDR3 length equals 14 residues. Here the CDR3 DNA reads TGTGCCAGCAGTGAATATGGCGGGATATGGACCCAGTACTTC. Translation: CASSEYGGIWTQYF.

The chain joins TRBV7-8 to TRBJ2-5, with D perhaps TRBD2 (5 bases). The CDR3 runs to 13 residues. The ends were cut back, 1 base at V and 5 bases at J, with 8 bases in the middle. Germline V CDR1 and CDR2: SGHVS, FQNEAQ. DNA for the CDR3: TGTGCCAGCAGCTTAGGAGGACTCGAGACCCAGTACTTC. Translating it yields CASSLGGLETQYF. The full variable domain, in which reference TRBV7-8 and TRBJ2-5 provide the parts outside the CDR3, is GAGVSQSPRYKVAKRGQDVALRCDPISGHVSLFWYQQALGQGPEFLTYFQNEAQLDKSGLPSDRFFAERPEGSVSTLKIQRTQQEDSAVYLCASSLGGLETQYFGPGTRLLVL.

This clonotype was picked up one time. The chain combines TRBV2 with TRBJ2-7, with TRBD2 as a possible D gene (6 bases). The CDR3 is 13 amino acids. From germline, CDR1 is SNHLY and CDR2 FYNNEI. The V and J ends lost 6 bases and 6 bases respectively, with 15 bases between them. The CDR3 spells CASSVGTSSEQYF. The CDR3 DNA sequence: TGTGCCAGCAGCGTCGGCACTAGCTCCGAGCAGTACTTC. Variable domain in full (rest from reference TRBV2 and TRBJ2-7): EPEVTQTPSHQVTQMGQEVILRCVPISNHLYFYWYRQILGQKVEFLVSFYNNEISEKSEIFDDQFSVERPDGSNFTLKIRSTKLEDSAMYFCASSVGTSSEQYFGPGTRLTVT.

The chain combines TRBV6-4 with TRBJ2-2; 7 bases line up with TRBD2. This CDR3 spans 16 amino acids. J lost 6 bases, V lost 2 bases, and 9 bases had no gene match. Germline V gene lookup returns CDR1 MRHNA and CDR2 SNTAGT. CDR3 bases: TGTGCCAGCAGTGACACCCCAAGCGGGGACCCCGGGGAGCTGTTTTTT. As protein: CASSDTPSGDPGELFF.

The V call is TRBV19, the J call TRBJ2-5, with 7 bases aligning to TRBD1. The CDR3 covers 15 residues. J lost 4 bases, V lost 5 bases, and 10 bases had no gene match. Germline loops: CDR1 LNHDA, CDR2 SQIVND (reference sequence). The CDR3 loop reads CASSSRQGSPETQYF. The CDR3 DNA reads TGTGCCAGTAGTTCCCGACAGGGATCCCCAGAGACCCAGTACTTC.

The chain links TRBV4-1 to TRBJ2-5; D remains unclear. The CDR3 length is 13 residues. Germline V gene sequence: CDR1 MGHRA, CDR2 YSYEKL. Between the trimmed V and J ends, which lost 4 bases and 5 bases, there was a span of 11 bases. The CDR3 bases are TGCGCCAGCAGCCCCCTACTCGGCGAGACCCAGTACTTC. This sequence encodes CASSPLLGETQYF.

V gene TRBV25-1 combines with J gene TRBJ1-6, with 12 bases that match TRBD1. Germline V gives CDR1 MGHDK, CDR2 SYGVNS. The CDR3 totals 17 residues. V shed 2 bases, J shed 10 bases, and the junction held 9 bases outside the gene matches. The CDR3 bases are TGTGCCAGCAGTGAACCGGGACAGGGGGCTTTAGAATCACCCCTCCACTTT. This encodes CASSEPGQGALESPLHF. The full variable domain, completed using reference TRBV25-1 and TRBJ1-6, is EADIYQTPRYLVIGTGKKITLECSQTMGHDKMYWYQQDPGMELHLIHYSYGVNSTEKGDLSSESTVSRIRTEHFPLTLESARPSHTSQYLCASSEPGQGALESPLHFGNGTRLTVT.

The chain uses TRBV15 and TRBJ1-4; D is undetermined. Trimming removed 3 bases at V and 8 bases at J, with 10 bases between. Germline values: CDR1 LNHNV, CDR2 YYDKDF (reference sequence). This CDR3 contains 13 residues. The CDR3 sequence is CATSSRVGEKLFF. The DNA of the CDR3 is TGTGCCACCAGCAGTCGGGTGGGCGAAAAACTGTTTTTT.

The chain combines TRBV18 with TRBJ2-3; 14 positions agree with TRBD2. The CDR3 is 16 residues long. From germline, CDR1 is KGHSH and CDR2 LQKENI. Unmatched junction bases numbered 1, after V lost 2 bases and J lost 3 bases. CDR3 nucleotides: TGTGCCAGCTCACCAGGGACTAGCGGGAGAACAGATACGCAGTATTTT. Encoded protein: CASSPGTSGRTDTQYF.

The chain has TRBV20-1 and TRBJ2-3, with 7 bases fitting TRBD2. The CDR3 spans 13 residues. Per the germline V gene, CDR1 is DFQATT and CDR2 is SNEGSKA (reference sequence). V lost 6 bases, J lost 2 bases, and 5 bases stayed unmatched. The CDR3 bases are TGCAGTGCAGGACTAGGGGTCACAGATACGCAGTATTTT. This gives the protein CSAGLGVTDTQYF.

The chain uses TRBV28 and TRBJ1-5, with D unclear. CDR3 size: 12 residues. CDR1 and CDR2 (germline): MDHEN, SYDVKM. Trimming took 3 bases from V and 9 from J, leaving 9 bases between them. The CDR3 protein is CASSLGKGPQHF. DNA for the CDR3: TGTGCCAGCAGTTTGGGGAAGGGGCCCCAGCATTTT.

The rearrangement joins TRBV19 to TRBJ2-3; maybe TRBD2 (6 bases). The V gene's germline CDR1 is LNHDA and CDR2 SQIVND (reference sequence). CDR3 length: 15 amino acids. V dropped 3 bases and J dropped 2 bases, with 12 bases sitting between them. CDR3 nucleotides: TGTGCCAGTAGTATTGGAGGGCAGATCACAGATACGCAGTATTTT. Protein sequence: CASSIGGQITDTQYF.